One sample yielded the 21 T cell receptor beta chains listed below, sequenced in a study of T cell repertoires in cytomegalovirus infection. No antigen has been assigned to these receptors. In TCRdb, the reads were re-called with MiXCR into one record per CDR3 protein. The table lists 800,000 to 950,000 distinct CDR3 sequences, 32% of them singletons, with under 15% in the top ten. Sequencing used cultured CD8+ T cells from PBMCs, obtained from culture after CMV antigen stimulation. The receptors were sampled from a human donor in good health (CMV status not recorded). Some clones in this sample may be carry-over from other donors' samples.

This clonotype was detected a few times. V and J are TRBV2 and TRBJ2-5, with 10 bases that match TRBD2. Per germline, CDR1 SNHLY and CDR2 FYNNEI. This CDR3 spans 14 amino acids. The ends lost 7 bases at V and 5 bases at J; junction bases unmatched: 7. The DNA of the CDR3 is TGTGCCAGCAAGATAGCGGGGGGCCGTGAGACCCAGTACTTC. It yields the protein CASKIAGGRETQYF.

This clonotype has just a few counts. The gene calls are TRBV7-9 and TRBJ2-7; 7 bases align to TRBD1. Trimming removed 5 bases from V and 3 bases from J; junction bases left unmatched: 7. The CDR3 runs to 14 residues. CDR1 is SEHNR, CDR2 FQNEAQ, per germline (reference sequence). Here the CDR3 DNA reads TGTGCCAGCAGCCCTGGACAGGTAGTCTACGAGCAGTACTTC. Translating gives CASSPGQVVYEQYF.

This clonotype was detected only once. A much bigger clone sits one base away, suggesting this may be a read error. The chain uses TRBV5-6 and TRBJ2-2; the match to TRBD1 covers 9 bases. Trimming cost V 4 bases and J 3 bases; bases outside gene matches: 1. From germline, CDR1 is SGHDT and CDR2 YYEEEE. The CDR3 covers 14 residues. The CDR3 DNA reads as TGTGCCAGCAGCGGGGACAGGGACACCGGGGAGCTGTTTTTT. Protein product: CASSGDRDTGELFF.

Many counts were recorded for this clonotype. This chain links TRBV7-8 with TRBJ2-7; weak D call: TRBD1 (6 bases). Per germline, CDR1 SGHVS and CDR2 FQNEAQ. Trimming stripped 1 base from V and 2 bases from J, with 12 bases between. The CDR3 has 15 residues. The chain's CDR3 is CASSLGGGSAYEQYV. CDR3 coding DNA: TGTGCCAGCAGCTTAGGAGGGGGTAGCGCCTACGAGCAGTACGTC.

The gene calls are TRBV7-4 and TRBJ1-2; 9 nucleotides match TRBD1. Germline trimming cut 5 bases from V and 1 base from J; bases unmatched to any gene: 8. CDR1 SGHVT and CDR2 SQSDAQ come from the germline V gene. CDR3 length equals 16 residues. The CDR3 reads CASSPGQGPFNYGYTF. In DNA, the CDR3 is TGTGCCAGCAGCCCAGGACAGGGGCCATTTAACTATGGCTACACCTTC.

This clonotype came up once. J is TRBJ2-3 and V is TRBV27; no clear D gene. Looked up from germline, CDR1 is MNHEY and CDR2 is SMNVEV (reference sequence). Trimming took off 5 bases at V and 1 base at J, with 13 bases between the two ends. The length of the CDR3 is 15 residues. The CDR3 nucleotides are TGTGCCAGCAGTCTCTTTGGGGTTGGCACAGATACGCAGTATTTT. Residues: CASSLFGVGTDTQYF.

The genes are TRBV6-2 or TRBV6-3 and TRBJ2-1; TRBD2 aligns across 13 bases. The germline gives CDR1 MNHEY, CDR2 SVGEGT. V was clipped by 5 bases and J by 4 bases; unmatched bases: 20. The CDR3 covers 21 residues. CDR3 residues: CASSERGGTSGASGIYNEQFF. The CDR3 DNA is TGTGCCAGCAGTGAAAGGGGTGGGACTAGCGGGGCCTCGGGCATTTACAATGAGCAGTTCTTC.

This clonotype appeared a few times. The chain carries TRBV12-3 or TRBV12-4 and TRBJ2-1, with TRBD1 identical over 7 bases. V lost 7 bases, J lost 0 bases, and 15 bases stayed unmatched. This CDR3 region has 18 residues. Here the CDR3 DNA reads TGTGCCAGCATTCTCGTATCGACAGGGCCTCCCTCCTACAATGAGCAGTTCTTC. Encoded protein: CASILVSTGPPSYNEQFF.

The chain carries TRBV3-1 and TRBJ2-3; D perhaps matches TRBD1 (5 bases). The CDR3 consists of 17 residues. The germline V and J ends were trimmed by 4 bases and 6 bases, with 23 bases remaining between them. Looked up from germline, CDR1 is LGHDT and CDR2 is YNNKEL (reference sequence). The DNA for the CDR3 is TGTGCCAGCAGCCTTAGAGTAGGGCAGGGATTGGGGGATACGCAGTATTTT. Residues: CASSLRVGQGLGDTQYF.

This clonotype was counted between two and nine times. The rearrangement uses TRBV6-8 and TRBJ2-2; TRBD2 matches 8 bases. The CDR3 spans 12 residues. With V trimmed by 10 bases and J by 6 bases, 4 bases remained unmatched. Looked up from germline, CDR1 is MNHGY and CDR2 is SAAAGT. CDR3 residues: CAIPGGAGELFF. The CDR3 coding sequence is TGTGCCATCCCGGGGGGGGCCGGGGAGCTGTTTTTT.

V and J are TRBV24-1 and TRBJ2-1, with D tentatively TRBD2 (6 bases). The V end lost 3 bases, the J end lost 8 bases, and 7 bases lay between the germline ends. Per the germline V gene, CDR1 is KGHDR and CDR2 is SFDVKD. The CDR3 extends over 12 amino acids. CDR3 sequence reads: CATSDAGYEQFF. The CDR3 DNA sequence: TGTGCCACCAGTGATGCGGGATATGAGCAGTTCTTC.

This clonotype turned up a few times. CDR3 residues: CASSPLRGANADEQFF. The DNA for the CDR3 is TGTGCCAGCAGCCCCTTGCGGGGGGCTAATGCGGATGAGCAGTTCTTC. The J gene is TRBJ2-1, the V gene TRBV11-1; 8 bases map to TRBD2. The CDR3 runs 16 residues. V gave up 5 bases and J gave up 8 bases; unmatched junction bases: 14. Germline CDR1 and CDR2: SGHAT and FQDESV (reference sequence).

In its sample, this clonotype was seen a few times. V usage is TRBV11-3 and J usage is TRBJ2-6, with D possibly TRBD2 on 6 matching bases. The length of the CDR3 is 17 residues. The V and J ends lost 5 bases and 0 bases respectively, with 14 bases between them. In germline, CDR1 is SGHNT, CDR2 YENEEA. The CDR3 bases are TGTGCCAGCAGCCCCAGGCGGGGTAGCTCTGGGGCCAACGTCCTGACTTTC. Protein: CASSPRRGSSGANVLTF. Based on the CDR3 plus reference TRBV11-3 and TRBJ2-6, the full variable domain is EAGVVQSPRYKIIEKKQPVAFWCNPISGHNTLYWYLQNLGQGPELLIRYENEEAVDDSQLPKDRFSAERLKGVDSTLKIQPAELGDSAVYLCASSPRRGSSGANVLTFGAGSRLTVL.

V usage is TRBV28 and J usage is TRBJ2-1; D not certain. Trimming took off 7 bases at V and 4 bases at J, with 11 bases between the two ends. This CDR3 contains 13 residues. Germline V gives CDR1 MDHEN, CDR2 SYDVKM. This CDR3 is CASTLQSYNEQFF. The CDR3 DNA reads TGTGCCAGCACCCTACAGAGTTACAATGAGCAGTTCTTC.

This clonotype was detected a few times. The chain carries TRBV7-8 and TRBJ2-3, with 8 bases lining up with TRBD2. The CDR3 loop spans 17 amino acids. The V gene end was trimmed by 3 bases and the J gene end by 6 bases; junction bases not matched to a gene: 14. CDR1 is SGHVS and CDR2 is FQNEAQ in the germline V gene. The CDR3 spells CASSFVSGGAMVDTQYF. For the CDR3, the DNA is TGTGCCAGCAGCTTTGTTTCGGGGGGGGCCATGGTGGATACGCAGTATTTT.

The V call is TRBV7-3, the J call TRBJ2-7; D unresolved. Germline V gene lookup returns CDR1 SGHTA and CDR2 FQGTGA. The CDR3 runs 13 residues. The germline V and J ends were trimmed by 5 bases and 7 bases, with 15 bases remaining between them. The CDR3 region is CASSPPPFGEQYV. CDR3 in DNA: TGTGCCAGCAGCCCACCTCCCTTCGGGGAGCAGTACGTC.

V usage is TRBV20-1 and J usage is TRBJ1-2, with 7 bases matching TRBD1. The CDR3 length is 12 residues. CDR1 and CDR2 (germline): DFQATT, SNEGSKA (reference sequence). Germline trimming cut 6 bases from V and 2 bases from J; bases unmatched to any gene: 3. Here the CDR3 reads CSARGENYGYTF. In DNA, the CDR3 is TGCAGTGCCAGGGGGGAGAACTATGGCTACACCTTC.

This chain links TRBV4-1 with TRBJ1-6, with unresolved D. This CDR3 is 13 amino acids long. The germline V gene encodes CDR1 MGHRA and CDR2 YSYEKL. Trimming shortened V by 4 bases and J by 8 bases, and 9 bases separated the two germline ends. The CDR3 reads CASSPSADSPLHF. As DNA, the CDR3 is TGCGCCAGCAGCCCTTCGGCTGATTCACCCCTCCACTTT.

This clonotype was recorded many times. An end of the junction differs from the germline gene, which may be a read error. This chain connects TRBV27 to TRBJ2-1; 9 bases are shared with TRBD2. The CDR3 has 15 residues. The germline gives CDR1 MNHEY, CDR2 SMNVEV (reference sequence). CDR3 region: CASSLSSGAYNEQFF. DNA of the CDR3: TGTGCTAGCAGCCTCTCTAGCGGGGCCTACAATGAGCAGTTCTTC.

V gene TRBV7-8 combines with J gene TRBJ2-7; 7 nucleotides line up with TRBD1. With V trimmed by 1 base and J by 2 bases, 5 bases remained unmatched. The V gene's germline CDR1 is SGHVS and CDR2 FQNEAQ. CDR3 size: 15 residues. CDR3 nucleotides: TGTGCCAGCAGCTTAGACAGGGGCTCACCCTACGAGCAGTACTTC. Translation gives CASSLDRGSPYEQYF.

This clonotype was detected many times. The J gene is TRBJ2-3, the V gene TRBV7-8, with D perhaps being TRBD1 or TRBD2 (5 bases each). The V and J ends lost 4 bases and 5 bases respectively, with 16 bases between them. This CDR3 is 15 amino acids long. Germline V lookup: CDR1 SGHVS, CDR2 FQNEAQ. The CDR3 sequence: CASSSGTSSQDTQYF. The CDR3 DNA reads as TGTGCCAGCAGCTCGGGGACCTCAAGCCAAGATACGCAGTATTTT.